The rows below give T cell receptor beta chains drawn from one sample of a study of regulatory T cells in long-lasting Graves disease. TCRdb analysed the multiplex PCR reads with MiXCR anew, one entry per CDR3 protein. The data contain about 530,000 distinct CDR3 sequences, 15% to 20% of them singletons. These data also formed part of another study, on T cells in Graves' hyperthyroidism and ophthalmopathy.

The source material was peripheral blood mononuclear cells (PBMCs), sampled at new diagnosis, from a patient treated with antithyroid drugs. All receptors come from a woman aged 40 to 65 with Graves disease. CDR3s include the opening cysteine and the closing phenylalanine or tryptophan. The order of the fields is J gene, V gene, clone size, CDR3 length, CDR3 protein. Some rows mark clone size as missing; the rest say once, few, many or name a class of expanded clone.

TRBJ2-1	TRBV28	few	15	CASSLTGLTDNEQFF
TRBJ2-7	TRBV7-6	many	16	CASSLTGTGTSYEQYF
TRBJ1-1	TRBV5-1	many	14	CASSLDTMNTEAFF
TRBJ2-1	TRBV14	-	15	CASSRGLGTYNEQFF
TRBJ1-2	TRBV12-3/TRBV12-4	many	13	CAIAAGNLYGYTF
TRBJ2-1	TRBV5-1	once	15	CASSPWTVGGGEQFF
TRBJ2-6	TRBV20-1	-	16	CSALGQGIMGANVLTF
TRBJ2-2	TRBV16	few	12	CASSQRRVELFF
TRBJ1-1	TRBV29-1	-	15	CSVGWPGGRNTEAFF
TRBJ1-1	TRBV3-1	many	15	CASSQEGIFVTEAFF
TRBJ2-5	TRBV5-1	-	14	CASSLVGGVQTQYF
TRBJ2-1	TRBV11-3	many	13	CASSRDGLGEQFF
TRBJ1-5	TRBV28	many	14	CASSLYTGHQPQHF
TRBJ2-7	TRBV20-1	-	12	CSAKGGRVEQYF
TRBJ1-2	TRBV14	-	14	CASSHLTAGYGYTF
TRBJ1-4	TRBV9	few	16	CASSVAPQGSNEKLFF